This TCR beta chain was observed in a study of blood T cell repertoires in COVID-19. The overall study: Researchers got acute and convalescent COVID-19 samples from the United States, Italy and Spain. The cDNA or gDNA used as material had been derived from T cells, B-cell-depleted T cells, or PBMCs.

V dropped 0 bases and J dropped 4; count of bases not matched to a gene: 4. The CDR3 extends over 15 amino acids. Germline V gene data show CDR1 as SGHDT and CDR2 as YYEEEE. Methods used by the authors: The authors estimated nucleated cell counts from reference gene primer amplification. Generated by immunoSEQ multiplex PCR, the TCRdb table keeps only in-frame clones and is missing some. V and J calls and clone size are as listed in that table; D and trimming were resolved from the DNA. Of around 20,000 clones in the sample, about 82% are singletons; the top ten hold 60% to 65%. The chain joins TRBV5-6 to TRBJ2-1; 7 bases are a match to TRBD1. The sequenced sample consisted of peripheral blood. The origin of this receptor is a man aged 80 or over with acute or convalescent COVID-19. CDR3 sequence: CASSLGQGPYNEQFF. In DNA, the CDR3 is TGTGCCAGCAGCTTGGGACAGGGCCCGTACAATGAGCAGTTCTTC.